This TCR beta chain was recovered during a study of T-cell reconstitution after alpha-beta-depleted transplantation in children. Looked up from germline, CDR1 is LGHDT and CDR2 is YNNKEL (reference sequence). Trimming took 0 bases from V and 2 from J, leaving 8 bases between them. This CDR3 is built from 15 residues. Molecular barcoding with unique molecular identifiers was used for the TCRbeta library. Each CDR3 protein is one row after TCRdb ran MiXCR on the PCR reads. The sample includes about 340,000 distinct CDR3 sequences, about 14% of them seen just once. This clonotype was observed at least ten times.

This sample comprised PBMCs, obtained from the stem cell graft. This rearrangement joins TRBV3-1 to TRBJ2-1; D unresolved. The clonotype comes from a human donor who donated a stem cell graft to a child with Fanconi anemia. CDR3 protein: CASSQDHSPYNEQFF. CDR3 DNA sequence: TGTGCCAGCAGCCAAGATCACTCTCCCTACAATGAGCAGTTCTTC.